The entry that follows covers one TCR beta chain sequence. Antigen unknown. This CDR3 is also generated by other DNA sequences in the sample. Clones were sequenced by immunoSEQ multiplex PCR, and TCRdb holds only the in-frame ones, with some missing. The sample lists around 2.5 million clones, over 85% occurring once. This CDR3 comprises 15 residues. Trimming at V came to 2 bases and at J to 6 bases, leaving 5 bases not matched to a gene. Germline CDR1 reads SGHRS; CDR2 reads YFSETQ. This sample was included in a study of shared clonotypes between healthy human individuals. Whole-study results and caveats: Generally, estimated richness proved larger in naive subsets than it did in memory subsets.

Sequencing was done on a sample of naive CD4+ T cells from PBMCs. Subset meaning: CD45RA+ positively selected. The rearrangement links TRBV5-1 to TRBJ2-3, with 11 bases lining up with TRBD2. The clonotype was recovered from a man between 18 and 29 years old in good health. Some clones in this sample may be carry-over from other donors' samples. The CDR3: CASSFLAGGRDTQYF. In DNA form, the CDR3 reads TGCGCCAGCAGCTTCCTAGCGGGAGGCAGGGATACGCAGTATTTT.